Following are 11 T cell receptor beta chains from one sample sequenced in a study of T cell repertoires in cytomegalovirus infection. TCRdb reprocessed the reads with MiXCR, giving one entry per CDR3 protein. Here the sample spans about 400,000 distinct CDR3 sequences, roughly 20% being singletons. Sequencing input: PBMCs. Receptors originate from a human donor in good health (CMV status not recorded). Some clones in this sample may be carry-over from other donors' samples.

This clonotype appeared many times. The chain employs TRBV7-2 and TRBJ2-7; D not certain. The ends were cut back, 5 bases at V and 1 base at J, with 6 bases in the middle. The germline CDR1 and CDR2 sequences are SGHTA and FQGNSA. The CDR3 runs 12 residues. The CDR3 DNA reads as TGTGCCAGCAGCGAAGGGTCCTACGAGCAGTACTTC. This sequence encodes CASSEGSYEQYF.

The genes are TRBV10-3 and TRBJ2-7; D remains ambiguous. Germline CDR1 reads ENHRY; CDR2 reads SYGVKD. CDR3 length: 12 amino acids. Trimming left V 10 bases short and J 4 bases short, with 14 bases between. CDR3: CANSTVVYEQYF. Written as DNA, the CDR3 is TGTGCCAATTCGACGGTAGTTTACGAGCAGTACTTC.

There are many counts of this clonotype. This chain connects TRBV7-2 to TRBJ2-3, with D maybe TRBD2 (6 bases). Germline V gene lookup returns CDR1 SGHTA and CDR2 FQGNSA. V lost 5 bases to trimming and J lost 6 bases, with 15 bases between them. The CDR3 loop spans 14 amino acids. The chain's CDR3 is CASSPGGNADTQYF. CDR3 DNA: TGTGCCAGCAGCCCCGGAGGGAATGCGGATACGCAGTATTTT.

The sample holds many counts of this clonotype. This sequence joins TRBV11-2 and TRBJ2-7; 12 bases line up with TRBD2. Losses at the gene ends were 4 bases for V and 4 bases for J; bases not matched to a gene: 5. Germline V CDR1 and CDR2: SGHAT, FQNNGV. The length of the CDR3 is 15 residues. For the CDR3, the DNA is TGTGCCAGCAGCTCTAGCGGGGGGGCCTTATACGAGCAGTACTTC. It is translated as CASSSSGGALYEQYF.

This clonotype was seen more than once but under ten times. The V gene is TRBV19, the J gene TRBJ2-1; 8 bases align to TRBD1. Per the germline V gene, CDR1 is LNHDA and CDR2 is SQIVND (reference sequence). V dropped 6 bases and J dropped 3; count of bases not matched to a gene: 7. The CDR3 runs 15 residues. As DNA, the CDR3 is TGTGCCAGTAGGCTGACAGGGGACAACTACAATGAGCAGTTCTTC. It encodes CASRLTGDNYNEQFF.

Only a few counts were recorded for this clonotype. The chain recombines TRBV6-6 with TRBJ2-3; 10 bases agree with TRBD2. Germline loops: CDR1 MNHNY, CDR2 SVGAGI (reference sequence). This CDR3 region has 16 residues. J was trimmed by 10 bases and V by 0 bases; bases with no gene match: 10. The CDR3 sequence: CASSYSGAAGGYSQYF. CDR3 DNA sequence: TGTGCCAGCAGTTACTCGGGGGCAGCGGGAGGGTATTCGCAGTATTTT.

This clonotype has a handful of counts. J is TRBJ1-4 and V is TRBV28, with 7 bases lining up with TRBD1. This CDR3 contains 15 residues. In germline, CDR1 is MDHEN, CDR2 SYDVKM. J gave up 8 bases and V 5 bases, and 11 bases lay outside the gene matches. The CDR3 here is CASSPLRGLGEKLFF. The CDR3 DNA is TGTGCCAGCAGTCCGCTAAGGGGGCTGGGCGAAAAACTGTTTTTT. The whole variable domain, filled in from reference TRBV28 and TRBJ1-4, reads DVKVTQSSRYLVKRTGEKVFLECVQDMDHENMFWYRQDPGLGLRLIYFSYDVKMKEKGDIPEGYSVSREKKERFSLILESASTNQTSMYLCASSPLRGLGEKLFFGSGTQLSVL.

CDR3 protein: CASSSRWEVDNEQFF. CDR3 coding DNA: TGTGCCAGCAGTTCTAGGTGGGAGGTTGACAATGAGCAGTTCTTC. The V gene is TRBV28, the J gene TRBJ2-1, with D possibly matching TRBD2 (6 bases). The V gene's germline CDR1 is MDHEN and CDR2 SYDVKM. The V end lost 4 bases, the J end lost 5 bases, and 15 bases lay between the germline ends. This CDR3 is 15 amino acids long. Using reference TRBV28 and TRBJ2-1 for the parts outside the CDR3, the full variable domain is DVKVTQSSRYLVKRTGEKVFLECVQDMDHENMFWYRQDPGLGLRLIYFSYDVKMKEKGDIPEGYSVSREKKERFSLILESASTNQTSMYLCASSSRWEVDNEQFFGPGTRLTVL.

The chain is built from TRBV4-2 and TRBJ1-5; D not resolved. Germline loops: CDR1 LGHNA, CDR2 YNFKEQ. Trimming pared 0 bases from V and 4 bases from J, leaving 10 bases between. The CDR3 totals 15 residues. The CDR3 here is CASSQESGVNQPQHF. The CDR3 region has the DNA TGTGCCAGCAGCCAAGAATCTGGGGTAAATCAGCCCCAGCATTTT.

This clonotype showed up just once. CDR3 sequence (DNA): TGTGCCAGCAGTTACTCGGAGGGGGGTGAAGCTTTCTTT. It specifies CASSYSEGGEAFF. The chain links TRBV6-2 or TRBV6-3 to TRBJ1-1, with D possibly matching TRBD1 (6 bases). The CDR3 extends over 13 amino acids. CDR1 MNHEY and CDR2 SVGEGT come from the germline V gene. V was shortened by 0 bases and J by 7 bases, with 9 bases between the two germline ends.

This clonotype has ten or more counts. The rearrangement uses TRBV7-2 and TRBJ1-4, with unresolved D. The CDR3 contains 14 residues. Germline V gives CDR1 SGHTA, CDR2 FQGNSA. Trimming cost V 4 bases and J 10 bases, with 16 bases left between them. CDR3: CASSSPVPDGKLFF. CDR3 bases: TGTGCCAGCAGCTCCCCGGTCCCGGATGGAAAACTGTTTTTT.